Listed below are T cell receptor beta chains from one sample, sequenced in a study of CD8 T cells in ankylosing spondylitis. TCRdb analysed the 5' RACE reads with MiXCR anew, one entry per CDR3 protein. The sample lists about 240,000 distinct CDR3 sequences, 8% to 9.5% occurring once. The sequenced sample was blood, either unsorted or a sorted T cell fraction (not recorded which). These receptor sequences come from a male donor with ankylosing spondylitis or in good health (not recorded which). Each CDR3 is given with its conserved first and last residue. Fields, in order: D gene, CDR3 length, J gene, V gene, clone size, CDR3 protein, CDR3 DNA. A D gene is named only where the DNA matches it firmly. Clone size is given for some rows only: seen once, a few or many times, or a class if the clone is expanded.

TRBD2 15 TRBJ2-5 TRBV20-1 few CSAQGLAGLQETQYF TGCAGTGCTCAGGGGCTAGCGGGACTCCAAGAGACCCAGTACTTC
- 15 TRBJ1-1 TRBV7-2 many CASSPYDRRNTEAFF TGTGCCAGCAGCCCGTATGACCGGAGGAACACTGAAGCTTTCTTT
- 13 TRBJ2-1 TRBV6-5 many CASSYGRINEQFF TGTGCCAGCAGTTACGGGCGGATCAATGAGCAGTTCTTC
- 15 TRBJ1-5 TRBV11-2 many CASSLEAGINQPQHF TGTGCCAGCAGCTTAGAAGCGGGAATAAATCAGCCCCAGCATTTT
- 13 TRBJ2-3 TRBV20-1 many CSARSGSTDTQYF TGCAGTGCTAGGTCCGGGAGCACAGATACGCAGTATTTT
- 15 TRBJ2-2 TRBV12-3/TRBV12-4 few CASSFPGTNTGELFF TGTGCCAGCAGTTTCCCGGGGACGAACACCGGGGAGCTGTTTTTT
- 15 TRBJ2-1 TRBV7-8 many CASTQAASSYNEQFF TGTGCCAGCACCCAGGCCGCCTCTTCCTACAATGAGCAGTTCTTC
TRBD1 15 TRBJ2-1 TRBV9 - CASSVQGAGYNEQFF TGTGCCAGCAGCGTACAGGGGGCTGGCTACAATGAGCAGTTCTTC
TRBD2 15 TRBJ2-3 TRBV5-1 few CASSLVGLKTDTQYF TGCGCCAGCAGCTTGGTGGGACTAAAGACAGATACGCAGTATTTT
TRBD2 14 TRBJ2-3 TRBV27 few CASSLSSGGPQQYF TGTGCCAGCAGTTTATCTAGCGGGGGCCCCCAGCAGTATTTT
- 13 TRBJ2-3 TRBV7-3 many CASSPQGSDTQYF TGTGCCAGCAGCCCCCAGGGTTCAGATACGCAGTATTTT
- 17 TRBJ2-3 TRBV20-1 many CSARDPGTALSTDTQYF TGCAGTGCTAGAGACCCAGGAACGGCACTGAGCACAGATACGCAGTATTTT
- 15 TRBJ2-7 TRBV6-5 - CASSYSESSTYEQYF TGTGCCAGCAGTTACTCGGAATCCTCCACCTACGAGCAGTACTTC
- 14 TRBJ1-1 TRBV7-2 - CASSPHGGNTEAFF TGTGCCAGCAGCCCCCATGGAGGGAACACTGAAGCTTTCTTT
- 15 TRBJ1-2 TRBV12-3/TRBV12-4 many CASSPIGRGRRGCTF TGTGCCAGCAGTCCAATAGGACGGGGTAGGCGTGGATGCACCTTC
- 14 TRBJ1-1 TRBV19 few CASSIPRVNTEAFF TGTGCCAGTAGTATCCCACGGGTAAACACTGAAGCTTTCTTT
- 14 TRBJ1-2 TRBV6-1 many CASSGQEGSYGYTF TGTGCCAGCAGTGGTCAAGAGGGTAGCTATGGCTACACCTTC
TRBD1 14 TRBJ1-4 TRBV7-9 many CASSSGGEFEKLFF TGTGCCAGCAGCTCAGGGGGAGAGTTTGAAAAACTGTTTTTT
TRBD1 15 TRBJ1-2 TRBV5-5 many CASSSRDSSYYGYTF TGTGCCAGCAGCTCCCGGGACAGCTCATACTATGGCTACACCTTC
- 15 TRBJ1-4 TRBV2 few CASSPFFGTNEKLFF TGTGCCAGCAGCCCGTTCTTCGGAACTAATGAAAAACTGTTTTTT
- 14 TRBJ1-6 TRBV7-2 - CASSSGVVASPLHF TGTGCCAGCAGCTCCGGGGTTGTTGCTTCACCCCTCCACTTT